This T cell receptor (beta chain) was profiled in a study of T cells in Graves' hyperthyroidism and ophthalmopathy. Study-wide results and limits: Blood also carried most thyroid clonotypes expanded above 0.001. Ophthalmopathy and stable hyperthyroidism were separated by a 13 V-J model.

V was trimmed by 0 bases and J by 4 bases, leaving 18 bases between them. The CDR3 has 16 residues. CDR1 is DFQATT and CDR2 is SNEGSKA in the germline V gene (reference sequence). The study based diagnoses on clinical symptoms, serum thyroxine and TRAb, thyroid ultrasound and orbital computed tomography. TCR beta CDR3 regions were amplified from RNA transcripts. A set of HTBI primers served as the primers for a first-round RT-PCR of the TCR CDR3. Each CDR3 protein gets one entry after TCRdb re-called the multiplex PCR reads with MiXCR. The table lists roughly 61,000 distinct CDR3 sequences, approximately 53% of them singletons. This clonotype has ten or more counts. Its cognate antigen is unknown.

The J gene is TRBJ1-1, the V gene TRBV20-1, with D maybe TRBD1 (5 bases). Sequencing was done on a sample of blood. The source is a woman aged 55-70 years with Graves' ophthalmopathy. The CDR3: CSARDPGQGRGTEAFF. DNA for the CDR3: TGCAGTGCTAGAGATCCCGGGCAGGGAAGGGGCACTGAAGCTTTCTTT.